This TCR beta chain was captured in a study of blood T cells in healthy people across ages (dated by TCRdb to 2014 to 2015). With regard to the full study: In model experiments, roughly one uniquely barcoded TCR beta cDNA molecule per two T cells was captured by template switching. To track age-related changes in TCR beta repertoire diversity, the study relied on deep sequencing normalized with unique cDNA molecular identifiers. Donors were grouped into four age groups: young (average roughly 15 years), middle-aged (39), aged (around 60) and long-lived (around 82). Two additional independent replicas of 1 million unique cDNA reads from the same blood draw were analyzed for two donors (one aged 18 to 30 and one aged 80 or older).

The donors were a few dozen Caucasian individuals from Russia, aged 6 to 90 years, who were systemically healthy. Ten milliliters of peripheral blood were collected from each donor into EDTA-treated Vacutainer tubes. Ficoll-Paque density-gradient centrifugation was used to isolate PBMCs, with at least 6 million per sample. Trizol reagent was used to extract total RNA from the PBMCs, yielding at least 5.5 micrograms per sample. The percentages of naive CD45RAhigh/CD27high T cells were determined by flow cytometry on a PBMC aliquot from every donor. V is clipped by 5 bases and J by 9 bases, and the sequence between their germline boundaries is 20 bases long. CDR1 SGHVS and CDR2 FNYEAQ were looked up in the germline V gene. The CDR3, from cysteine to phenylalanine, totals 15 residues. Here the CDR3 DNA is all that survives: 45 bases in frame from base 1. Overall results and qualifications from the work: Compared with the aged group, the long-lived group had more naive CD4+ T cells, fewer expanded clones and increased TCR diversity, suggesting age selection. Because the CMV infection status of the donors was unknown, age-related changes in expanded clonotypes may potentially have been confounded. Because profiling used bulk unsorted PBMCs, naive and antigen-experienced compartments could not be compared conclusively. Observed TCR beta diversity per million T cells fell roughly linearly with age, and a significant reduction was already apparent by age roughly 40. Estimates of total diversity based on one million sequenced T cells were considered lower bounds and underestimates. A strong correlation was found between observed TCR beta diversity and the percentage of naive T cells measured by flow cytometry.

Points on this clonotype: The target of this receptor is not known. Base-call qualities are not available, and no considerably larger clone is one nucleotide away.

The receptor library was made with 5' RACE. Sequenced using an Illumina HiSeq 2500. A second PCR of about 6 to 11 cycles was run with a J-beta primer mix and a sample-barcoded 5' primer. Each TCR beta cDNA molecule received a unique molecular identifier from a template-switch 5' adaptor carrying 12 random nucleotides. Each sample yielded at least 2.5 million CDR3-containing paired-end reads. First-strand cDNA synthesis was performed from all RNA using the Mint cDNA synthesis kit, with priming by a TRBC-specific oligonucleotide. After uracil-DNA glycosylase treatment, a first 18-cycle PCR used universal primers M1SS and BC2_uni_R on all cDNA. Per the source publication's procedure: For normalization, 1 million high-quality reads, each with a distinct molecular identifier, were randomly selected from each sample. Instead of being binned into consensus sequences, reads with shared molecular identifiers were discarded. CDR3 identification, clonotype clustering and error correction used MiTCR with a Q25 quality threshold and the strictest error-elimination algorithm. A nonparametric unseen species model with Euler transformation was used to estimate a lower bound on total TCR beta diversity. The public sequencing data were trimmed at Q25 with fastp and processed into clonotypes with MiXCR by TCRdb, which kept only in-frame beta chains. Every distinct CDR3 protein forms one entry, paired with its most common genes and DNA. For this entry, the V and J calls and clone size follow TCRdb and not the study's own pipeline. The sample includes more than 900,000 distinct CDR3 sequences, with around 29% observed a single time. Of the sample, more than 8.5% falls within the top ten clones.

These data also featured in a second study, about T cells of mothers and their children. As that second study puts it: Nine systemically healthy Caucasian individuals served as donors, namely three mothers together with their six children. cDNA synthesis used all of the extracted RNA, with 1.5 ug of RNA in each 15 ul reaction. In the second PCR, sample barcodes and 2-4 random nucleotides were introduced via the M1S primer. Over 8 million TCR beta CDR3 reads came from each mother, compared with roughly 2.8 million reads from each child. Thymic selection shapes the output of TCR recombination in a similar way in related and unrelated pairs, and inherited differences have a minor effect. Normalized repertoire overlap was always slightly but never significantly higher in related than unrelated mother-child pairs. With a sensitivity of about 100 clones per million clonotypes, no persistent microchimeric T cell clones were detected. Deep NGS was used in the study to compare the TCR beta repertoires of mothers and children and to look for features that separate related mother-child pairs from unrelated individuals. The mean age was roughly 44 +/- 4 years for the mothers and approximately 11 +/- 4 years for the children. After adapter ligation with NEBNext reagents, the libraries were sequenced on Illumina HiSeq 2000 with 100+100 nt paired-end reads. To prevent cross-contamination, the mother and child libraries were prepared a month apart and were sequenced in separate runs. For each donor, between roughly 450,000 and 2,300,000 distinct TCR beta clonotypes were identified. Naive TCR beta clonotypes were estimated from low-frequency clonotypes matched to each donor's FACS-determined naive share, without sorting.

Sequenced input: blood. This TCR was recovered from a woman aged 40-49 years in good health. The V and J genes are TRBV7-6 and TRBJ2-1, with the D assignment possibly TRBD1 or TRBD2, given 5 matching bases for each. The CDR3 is CASSPYQGAHLEQFF. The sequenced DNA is TGTGCCAGCAGCCCGTACCAGGGAGCGCATCTTGAGCAGTTCTTC.